This TCR beta chain appears in the sequencing data of a study of T cells in Graves' hyperthyroidism and ophthalmopathy. Absent ophthalmopathy progression within 18 months defined stable Graves' hyperthyroidism. A roughly 10 ml volume of fresh peripheral blood provided the PBMCs. Researchers amplified the TCR beta CDR3 regions from RNA transcripts. The HTBI primer set served for first-round RT-PCR of the TCR CDR3. A single record per CDR3 protein comes from TCRdb applying MiXCR to the multiplex PCR reads. The sample yields around 690,000 distinct CDR3 sequences, approximately 15% seen once. V was shortened by 5 bases and J by 1 base, with 9 bases between the two germline ends. The CDR3 sequence is 14 residues long. Germline V gene lookup returns CDR1 SGHRS and CDR2 YFSETQ. This clonotype was counted a few times.

The rearrangement joins TRBV5-1 to TRBJ2-2, with D possibly being TRBD1 (5 bases). The TCR comes from a man between 45 and 60 years old with Graves' hyperthyroidism. Sequencing was performed on blood. CDR3 coding DNA: TGCGCCAGCAGACCGACAGTGAACACCGGGGAGCTGTTTTTT. It is translated as CASRPTVNTGELFF.